The next 6 T cell receptor beta chains were all read from a single sample in a study of graft-versus-host responses after intestinal transplantation. Using immunoSEQ multiplex PCR, the repertoire was profiled, and TCRdb retains in-frame clones only, with some absent. Among 10,000 or so clones listed, 30% were seen once. The starting material was alloreactive CD4+ T cells from a mixed lymphocyte reaction culture, obtained before intestinal transplant. Subset of the sample: CFSE-low proliferating T cells sorted from roughly six-day pre-transplant mixed lymphocyte reaction (GvH or HvG direction). Receptors were obtained from a human patient who received an intestinal transplant.

CDR3 sequence: CASSVSGNRYNEQFF. CDR3 DNA: TGTGCCAGCAGCGTCTCGGGGAATCGGTACAATGAGCAGTTCTTC. The V gene is TRBV9, the J gene TRBJ2-1, with D possibly TRBD2 on 5 matching bases. This CDR3 has 15 residues. With 2 bases removed from V and 4 bases from J, the gap between germline ends came to 13 bases. Looked up from germline, CDR1 is SGDLS and CDR2 is YYNGEE.

This clone occurred a few times. This chain joins TRBV5-4 and TRBJ1-3, with TRBD1 matching 8 bases. V shed 4 bases, J shed 4 bases, and the junction held 10 bases outside the gene matches. The germline CDR1 and CDR2 sequences are SGHNT and YYREEE (reference sequence). The CDR3 contains 16 residues. CDR3 residues: CASSNNGQGVGNTIYF. In nucleotides, the CDR3 is TGTGCCAGCAGCAACAACGGACAGGGAGTAGGAAACACCATATATTTT.

In its sample, this clone is medium-sized. The V call is TRBV6-5, the J call TRBJ1-5; D remains unclear. Between the trimmed V and J ends, which lost 4 bases and 3 bases, there was a span of 7 bases. The CDR3 has 13 residues. The germline CDR1 and CDR2 sequences are MNHEY and SVGAGI. In nucleotides, the CDR3 is TGTGCCAGCAGTTTACACCCCAATCAGCCCCAGCATTTT. Its protein is CASSLHPNQPQHF.

This sequence joins TRBV6-9 and TRBJ1-2; TRBD1 is a possible D gene (5 bases). V dropped 5 bases and J dropped 6 bases, with 13 bases sitting between them. Germline V CDR1 and CDR2: MNHGY, SVAAGI. The length of the CDR3 is 13 residues. The CDR3 sequence: CASSHGAVDGYTF. The CDR3 coding sequence is TGTGCCAGCAGTCACGGGGCGGTAGATGGCTACACCTTC.

This clone has just a few counts. The CDR3 nucleotides are TGTGCCAGCAGCCCGGGGGTTAGCGGGACCCACACAGATACGCAGTATTTT. Translating gives CASSPGVSGTHTDTQYF. This chain links TRBV9 with TRBJ2-3; TRBD2 matches 8 bases. Per germline, CDR1 SGDLS and CDR2 YYNGEE. V trimming: 4 bases; J trimming: 2 bases; junction bases outside the gene matches: 12. The CDR3 runs 17 residues.

The table lists this clone with a few counts. The chain combines TRBV14 with TRBJ2-7; 8 positions agree with TRBD2. The CDR3 has 17 residues. CDR1 SGHDN and CDR2 FVKESK come from the germline V gene. V lost 0 bases, J lost 3 bases, and 10 bases stayed unmatched. The CDR3 coding sequence is TGTGCCAGCAGCCAAGATTTTGGCCTAGCGGGCTTCTACGAGCAGTACTTC. Translating it yields CASSQDFGLAGFYEQYF.